The next 27 T cell receptor beta chains were all read from a single sample in a study of regulatory T cells in long-lasting Graves disease. iRepertoire HTBI primers and Arm-PCR of CDR3 regions built TCR beta libraries. TCRdb re-called the multiplex PCR reads with MiXCR, one entry per CDR3 protein. The sample carries about 240,000 distinct CDR3 sequences, 20% recorded once. Time point defined: newly diagnosed GD, antithyroid drugs for less than 3 months. Researchers made the TCR library from RNA that was extracted from PBMCs. The material sequenced was peripheral blood mononuclear cells (PBMCs), taken at new diagnosis, from a patient treated with antithyroid drugs. These receptors originate from a female donor with Graves disease.

V gene TRBV7-2 combines with J gene TRBJ1-1, with 9 nucleotides matching TRBD1. The trim removed 5 bases at V and 1 base at J, leaving 8 bases unmatched. Germline assignment: CDR1 SGHTA and CDR2 FQGNSA. There are 16 residues in the CDR3. CDR3 nucleotides: TGTGCCAGCAGCCAAGGGACAGGGTATGGGAACACTGAAGCTTTCTTT. Protein product: CASSQGTGYGNTEAFF.

Ten or more counts support this clonotype. At one end, the junction sequence differs from germline, possibly due to a read error. The V gene is TRBV20-1, the J gene TRBJ2-1, with D hard to call. Germline-derived CDR1 and CDR2 are DFQATT and SNEGSKA (reference sequence). The CDR3 is made up of 13 amino acids. In DNA, the CDR3 is TGCAGTGCTAGAGGGGCCATAGAAGAGACCCAGCACTTC. Encoded protein: CSARGAIEETQHF.

This clonotype was recorded at least ten times. The V call is TRBV5-1, the J call TRBJ2-3; 11 bases match TRBD2. The junction had 9 bases not matched to a gene; V was cut back by 1 base and J by 5 bases. Germline V gives CDR1 SGHRS, CDR2 YFSETQ. The CDR3 totals 17 residues. CDR3: CASSLQPSGGPRDTQYF. For the CDR3, the DNA is TGCGCCAGCAGCTTGCAGCCTAGCGGGGGGCCCAGAGATACGCAGTATTTT.

This clonotype was counted many times. V gene TRBV14 combines with J gene TRBJ2-7, with D perhaps matching TRBD2 (5 bases). V was clipped by 2 bases and J by 7 bases, with 12 bases between them. Germline V gene data show CDR1 as SGHDN and CDR2 as FVKESK. The CDR3 sequence is 13 residues long. The DNA for the CDR3 is TGTGCCAGCAGCCAATTTGGTGGGAGAGAGCAGTACTTC. This encodes CASSQFGGREQYF. Supplemented by reference TRBV14 and TRBJ2-7, the full variable domain reads EAGVTQFPSHSVIEKGQTVTLRCDPISGHDNLYWYRRVMGKEIKFLLHFVKESKQDESGMPNNRFLAERTGGTYSTLKVQPAELEDSGVYFCASSQFGGREQYFGPGTRLTVT.

On this clonotype: This likely traces to a read error, being one base from a far larger clone. The rearrangement links TRBV7-2 to TRBJ2-7, with 9 bases lining up with TRBD1. Germline V gives CDR1 SGHTA, CDR2 FQGNSA. V lost 1 base and J lost 7; bases outside the gene matches: 5. The CDR3 spans 14 residues. The CDR3 DNA reads as TGTGCCAGCAGCTTAGGGACAGGGGACAATGAGCAGTACTTC. Amino acid sequence: CASSLGTGDNEQYF.

In its sample, this clonotype was seen many times. The V gene is TRBV30, the J gene TRBJ1-5, with TRBD1 matching 7 bases. The CDR3 consists of 16 residues. The ends lost 2 bases at V and 7 bases at J; junction bases unmatched: 14. From germline, CDR1 is GTSNPN and CDR2 SVGIG (reference sequence). For the CDR3, the DNA is TGTGCCTGGAGTAGCTGGGAGAGGGGGCTGGGGCAGCCCCAGCATTTT. Amino acid sequence: CAWSSWERGLGQPQHF.

With respect to this clonotype: The junction and the germline gene differ at one end; a read error may be behind it. J is TRBJ2-1 and V is TRBV5-1, with a weak D call TRBD2 (6 bases). Germline V gene data show CDR1 as SGHRS and CDR2 as YFSETQ. This CDR3 has 15 residues. CDR3 nucleotides: TGCGCCAGCAGCTGGAGGGTCAGCTCCTACGATGAGCAGTTCTTC. This sequence encodes CASSWRVSSYDEQFF.

This clonotype appeared many times. The chain uses TRBV18 and TRBJ2-3; TRBD1 matches 9 bases. CDR3 length: 15 amino acids. V trimming: 4 bases; J trimming: 7 bases; junction bases outside the gene matches: 9. Germline-derived CDR1 and CDR2 are KGHSH and LQKENI. Written as DNA, the CDR3 is TGTGCCAGCTCACTCCGGGACAGGGTTCGATATACGCAGTATTTT. Translating it yields CASSLRDRVRYTQYF.

This clonotype was detected a few times. The DNA of the CDR3 is TGCGCCAGCAGCACTGCTGGCGGAGGTAATAATGAGCAGTTCTTC. This sequence encodes CASSTAGGGNNEQFF. The V gene is TRBV5-1, the J gene TRBJ2-1; TRBD2 is a possible D gene (5 bases). The V gene lost 4 bases and the J gene lost 7 bases, with 18 bases spanning the gap. The CDR3 covers 15 residues. Germline loops: CDR1 SGHRS, CDR2 YFSETQ.

Ten or more counts support this clonotype. The rearrangement links TRBV20-1 to TRBJ2-3; maybe TRBD2 (6 bases). The CDR3 has 15 residues. Germline V gene lookup returns CDR1 DFQATT and CDR2 SNEGSKA (reference sequence). V lost 1 base, J lost 1 base, and 12 bases lay in between. CDR3 DNA: TGCAGTGCTAGAGGGGGAGCGGGTCGCACAGATACGCAGTATTTT. Protein product: CSARGGAGRTDTQYF.

This clonotype was seen a handful of times. V gene TRBV7-9 combines with J gene TRBJ1-5; D uncertain. The CDR3 has 12 amino acids. Germline values: CDR1 SEHNR, CDR2 FQNEAQ (reference sequence). V lost 5 bases and J 4 bases, leaving 6 bases between the germline ends. The CDR3 here is CASSTPNQPQHF. The CDR3 coding sequence is TGTGCCAGCAGCACGCCTAATCAGCCCCAGCATTTT.

This clonotype was observed many times. The chain carries TRBV10-3 and TRBJ1-1; possibly TRBD1 for D (6 bases). Germline assignment: CDR1 ENHRY and CDR2 SYGVKD. This CDR3 comprises 13 residues. V lost 5 bases, J lost 1 base, and 8 bases lay in between. The CDR3 loop is CAISPGQNTEAFF. The DNA of the CDR3 is TGTGCCATCAGTCCGGGACAGAACACTGAAGCTTTCTTT.

This clonotype was seen many times. This may come from a read error, since a much larger clone is one base off. The chain combines TRBV28 with TRBJ2-2, with a possible D match to TRBD2 (6 bases). This CDR3 spans 13 amino acids. CDR1 and CDR2 from the germline V gene are MDHEN and SYDVKM. V was shortened by 7 bases and J by 4 bases, with 10 bases between the two germline ends. CDR3 amino acids: CASNRAGTGELFF. Here the CDR3 DNA reads TGTGCCAGCAACAGAGCGGGCACCGGGGAGCTGTTTTTT. The variable domain in full, with the rest retrieved from reference TRBV28 and TRBJ2-2, is DVKVTQSSRYLVKRTGEKVFLECVQDMDHENMFWYRQDPGLGLRLIYFSYDVKMKEKGDIPEGYSVSREKKERFSLILESASTNQTSMYLCASNRAGTGELFFGEGSRLTVL.

This clonotype was observed many times. The chain links TRBV7-9 to TRBJ1-5; D may be TRBD1 (5 bases). The CDR3 is made up of 16 amino acids. The germline V and J ends were trimmed by 0 bases and 2 bases, with 11 bases remaining between them. The germline V gene has CDR1 SEHNR and CDR2 FQNEAQ (reference sequence). The CDR3 sequence is CASSLAAGTGNQPQHF. The CDR3 DNA sequence: TGTGCCAGCAGCTTAGCGGCAGGGACGGGCAATCAGCCCCAGCATTTT.

This clonotype occurred many times. The chain joins TRBV18 to TRBJ1-4; a possible D gene is TRBD1 (6 bases). There are 12 residues in the CDR3. Trimming left V 4 bases short and J 11 bases short, with 11 bases between. The germline gives CDR1 KGHSH, CDR2 LQKENI. CDR3 in amino acids: CASSRPQGKLFF. CDR3 nucleotides: TGTGCCAGCTCACGGCCACAGGGTAAACTGTTTTTT.

A remark on this clonotype: The conserved phenylalanine or tryptophan normally closing the CDR3 is absent here, so this likely arose from a read error. The chain couples TRBV20-1 to TRBJ1-1; D is undetermined. CDR1 is DFQATT and CDR2 is SNEGSKA in the germline V gene (reference sequence). This CDR3 is 13 amino acids long. The ends were cut back, 6 bases at V and 1 base at J, with 12 bases in the middle. The CDR3 region is CSAQHSANTEAFS. In DNA form, the CDR3 reads TGCAGTGCCCAGCACTCTGCGAACACTGAAGCTTTCTCT.

This clonotype was detected many times. The J gene is TRBJ2-1, the V gene TRBV5-5; 8 bases fit TRBD1. The V segment lost 4 bases and the J segment 9 bases; nucleotides outside the gene matches: 6. The CDR3 covers 13 residues. Germline V gene sequence: CDR1 SGHKS, CDR2 YYEKEE (reference sequence). The CDR3 DNA follows: TGTGCCAGCAGCCGTTCGACAGGGGTTGAGCAGTTCTTC. Translating it yields CASSRSTGVEQFF. Full variable domain (outside the CDR3, taken from reference TRBV5-5 and TRBJ2-1): DAGVTQSPTHLIKTRGQQVTLRCSPISGHKSVSWYQQVLGQGPQFIFQYYEKEERGRGNFPDRFSARQFPNYSSELNVNALLLGDSALYLCASSRSTGVEQFFGPGTRLTVL.

This sequence joins TRBV11-2 and TRBJ2-7; 8 positions agree with TRBD2. Germline CDR1 is SGHAT and CDR2 is FQNNGV. CDR3 length: 15 amino acids. The trim removed 0 bases at V and 7 bases at J, leaving 8 bases unmatched. CDR3 in amino acids: CASSLEGPSGGEQYF. In nucleotides, the CDR3 is TGTGCCAGCAGCTTAGAGGGACCGAGCGGGGGTGAGCAGTACTTC.

This clonotype was counted many times. The V and J genes are TRBV20-1 and TRBJ2-1; D gene ambiguous. The CDR3 sequence is 12 residues long. The V gene lost 3 bases and the J gene lost 5 bases, with 8 bases spanning the gap. Germline CDR1 and CDR2: DFQATT and SNEGSKA (reference sequence). In DNA, the CDR3 is TGCAGTGCTAGCCCAGGCCACAATGAGCAGTTCTTC. Its protein is CSASPGHNEQFF.

This clonotype showed up just a few times. The chain joins TRBV9 to TRBJ1-5; D gene ambiguous. Trimming removed 0 bases from V and 4 bases from J, with 5 bases in between. CDR1 is SGDLS, CDR2 YYNGEE, per germline. This CDR3 is 13 amino acids long. The CDR3 here is CASSVDRNQPQHF. CDR3 bases: TGTGCCAGCAGCGTAGACAGAAATCAGCCCCAGCATTTT.

This rearrangement joins TRBV20-1 to TRBJ1-1, with 8 bases that match TRBD1. The V and J ends lost 1 base and 3 bases, in that order; junction bases with no gene match: 4. This CDR3 is built from 14 residues. Germline assignment: CDR1 DFQATT and CDR2 SNEGSKA (reference sequence). In DNA, the CDR3 is TGCAGTGCTAGAGGGGCACAGGGGGACACTGAAGCTTTCTTT. Translating it yields CSARGAQGDTEAFF.

This clonotype was picked up many times. The chain carries TRBV11-2 and TRBJ1-3; TRBD1 matches at 7 bases. This CDR3 has 13 residues. The germline CDR1 and CDR2 sequences are SGHAT and FQNNGV. The trim removed 6 bases at V and 3 bases at J, leaving 2 bases unmatched. The DNA of the CDR3 is TGTGCCAGCAGTAACAGGGGTGGAAACACCATATATTTT. It encodes CASSNRGGNTIYF.

V gene TRBV30 combines with J gene TRBJ1-2; D gene uncertain. V dropped 0 bases and J dropped 5 bases, with 13 bases sitting between them. CDR3 length: 14 amino acids. Germline CDR1 GTSNPN, CDR2 SVGIG (reference sequence). This CDR3 reads CAWSVSFGYYGYTF. In DNA, the CDR3 is TGTGCCTGGAGTGTCTCCTTCGGGTATTATGGCTACACCTTC.

In its sample, this clonotype was seen many times. The chain links TRBV7-2 to TRBJ2-5; D is unresolved. Germline values: CDR1 SGHTA, CDR2 FQGNSA. This CDR3 has 13 amino acids. V was clipped by 1 base and J by 4 bases, with 7 bases between them. The CDR3 sequence: CASSLVVRETQYF. The CDR3 coding sequence is TGTGCCAGCAGCTTAGTCGTCAGAGAGACCCAGTACTTC.

The chain has TRBV19 and TRBJ1-2, with 7 bases identical to TRBD1. Germline loops: CDR1 LNHDA, CDR2 SQIVND (reference sequence). Trimming took 0 bases from V and 6 from J; bases not matched to a gene: 10. This CDR3 region has 16 residues. The CDR3: CASSIDGAGGINGYTF. Written as DNA, the CDR3 is TGTGCCAGTAGTATAGATGGGGCAGGGGGTATTAATGGCTACACCTTC.

The table lists this clonotype with many counts. The CDR3 protein is CASSLDGWQPQHF. As DNA, the CDR3 is TGTGCCAGCAGCTTAGACGGGTGGCAGCCCCAGCATTTT. The chain links TRBV11-2 to TRBJ1-5; D gene ambiguous. V gave up 0 bases and J gave up 7 bases, with 7 bases separating them. CDR1 and CDR2 (germline): SGHAT, FQNNGV. This CDR3 region has 13 residues.

This chain links TRBV24-1 with TRBJ2-3; 9 bases agree with TRBD1. Losses at the gene ends were 7 bases for V and 5 bases for J; bases not matched to a gene: 6. CDR3 size: 14 residues. Germline CDR1 is KGHDR and CDR2 is SFDVKD. Here the CDR3 reads CATRDRGNEDTQYF. The DNA for the CDR3 is TGTGCCACCAGGGACAGGGGAAATGAAGATACGCAGTATTTT.